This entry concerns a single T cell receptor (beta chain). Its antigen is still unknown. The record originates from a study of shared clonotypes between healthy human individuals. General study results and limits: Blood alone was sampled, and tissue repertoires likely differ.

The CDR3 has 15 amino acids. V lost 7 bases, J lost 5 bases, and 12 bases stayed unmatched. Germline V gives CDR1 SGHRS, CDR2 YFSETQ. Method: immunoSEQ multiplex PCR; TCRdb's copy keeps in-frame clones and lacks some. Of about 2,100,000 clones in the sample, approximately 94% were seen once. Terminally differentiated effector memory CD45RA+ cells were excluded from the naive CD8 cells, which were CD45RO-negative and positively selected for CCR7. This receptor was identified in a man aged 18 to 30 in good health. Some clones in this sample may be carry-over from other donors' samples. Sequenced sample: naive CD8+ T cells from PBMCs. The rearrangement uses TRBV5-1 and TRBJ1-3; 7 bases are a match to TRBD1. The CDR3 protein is CASRPGDRERNTIYF. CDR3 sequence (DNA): TGCGCCAGCCGGCCGGGAGACAGGGAAAGAAACACCATATATTTT.